This T cell receptor beta chain originates from a study of regulatory T cells in long-lasting Graves disease. Sample time point: persistent/refractory GD, antithyroid drugs over 5 years with positive TRAb. PBMC RNA served as the TCR library source. The CDR3 spans 11 residues. Germline V gene sequence: CDR1 MDHEN, CDR2 SYDVKM. Trimming took off 2 bases at V and 6 bases at J, with 5 bases between the two ends. Whole-study findings and limits: Analysis covered peripheral blood alone, not thyroid tissue. Persistent disease was characterized by preferential usage of TRBV28, TRBJ1-2 and TRBJ2-5.

At least ten counts were recorded for this clonotype. What it binds is unknown. Arm-PCR of CDR3 regions and iRepertoire HTBI primers were used to build TCR beta libraries. TCRdb reprocessed the multiplex PCR reads via MiXCR and lists one record per CDR3 protein. The sample shows 350,000 to 500,000 distinct CDR3 sequences, approximately 22% of them seen only once. This receptor was identified in a female donor with Graves disease. V is TRBV28 and J is TRBJ2-7; D call uncertain. Material: peripheral blood mononuclear cells (PBMCs), obtained when the disease was refractory, from a patient treated with antithyroid drugs. The CDR3 DNA sequence: TGTGCCAGCAGTTTAAGGCGCGAGCAGTACTTC. The encoded protein is CASSLRREQYF.